Presented here are 15 T cell receptor beta chains from one specimen sequenced in a study of T-cell memory formation after mild COVID-19. TCRdb reprocessed the 5' RACE reads with MiXCR, giving one entry per CDR3 protein. The sample holds around 510,000 distinct CDR3 sequences; about 20% are singletons and the top ten take roughly 8.3%. The sample comprised PBMCs or a T cell subset sorted from them (not recorded which). The receptors derive from an adult woman who had mild COVID-19 (a few samples of this study predate the infection). Cell type and time point are not known.

This clonotype was recorded a few times. V gene TRBV15 combines with J gene TRBJ2-7; the match to TRBD1 covers 10 bases. The CDR3 sequence is 17 residues long. Per germline, CDR1 LNHNV and CDR2 YYDKDF (reference sequence). V lost 2 bases, J lost 4 bases, and 11 bases stayed unmatched. CDR3 sequence: CATSRLSVGTGVYEQYF. The CDR3 DNA reads TGTGCCACCAGCAGACTGTCCGTCGGGACAGGGGTATACGAGCAGTACTTC.

There are many counts of this clonotype. The junction does not match germline at one end; this may be a read error. The chain carries TRBV5-1 and TRBJ2-2; unclear D gene. Germline CDR1 and CDR2: SGHRS and YFSETQ. This CDR3 contains 12 residues. The CDR3 nucleotides read TGTGCCAGCAGCTTAGTTGCCGGGGAGCTGTTTTTT. Translation: CASSLVAGELFF.

This chain joins TRBV12-3 or TRBV12-4 and TRBJ2-2, with 7 positions matching TRBD1. V lost 2 bases to trimming and J lost 4 bases; unmatched junction nucleotides: 7. The CDR3 has 16 residues. DNA of the CDR3: TGTGCCAGCAGTTTAAGCTCGGGACAGAGCACCGGGGAGCTGTTTTTT. Amino acid sequence: CASSLSSGQSTGELFF.

This clonotype was detected only a few times. This sequence joins TRBV7-9 and TRBJ1-1; D possibly corresponds to TRBD1 (6 bases). The germline V gene has CDR1 SEHNR and CDR2 FQNEAQ (reference sequence). The CDR3 contains 11 residues. V was clipped by 6 bases and J by 7 bases, with 9 bases between them. Written as DNA, the CDR3 is TGTGCCAGCAGGGGGACACTTGAAGCTTTCTTT. The encoded protein is CASRGTLEAFF.

The chain couples TRBV30 to TRBJ2-5; D tentatively fits TRBD1 or TRBD2 (6 bases each). In germline, CDR1 is GTSNPN, CDR2 SVGIG (reference sequence). The CDR3 sequence is 13 residues long. V was clipped by 5 bases and J by 5 bases, with 15 bases between them. The CDR3 nucleotides are TGTGCCTGGGGCACAGGGAGCGGGGAGACCCAGTACTTC. It translates to CAWGTGSGETQYF.

The gene calls are TRBV24-1 and TRBJ2-3; D is possibly TRBD1 (6 bases). There are 17 residues in the CDR3. Per the germline V gene, CDR1 is KGHDR and CDR2 is SFDVKD. Between the trimmed V and J ends, which lost 7 bases and 2 bases, there was a span of 21 bases. The CDR3 protein is CATRGTNRELLTDTQYF. The CDR3 DNA is TGTGCCACCAGGGGGACCAACAGGGAGCTTCTCACAGATACGCAGTATTTT.

Only a few counts were recorded for this clonotype. V usage is TRBV12-3 or TRBV12-4 and J usage is TRBJ2-6; D ambiguous. The CDR3 is 16 amino acids. Trimming pared 6 bases from V and 4 bases from J, leaving 16 bases between. This chain's CDR3 is CASSLALGSGANVLTF. CDR3 DNA sequence: TGTGCCAGCAGCTTGGCCTTGGGATCCGGGGCCAACGTCCTGACTTTC.

V is TRBV5-1 and J is TRBJ2-7, with TRBD1 as a possible D gene (7 bases). Germline V gene sequence: CDR1 SGHRS, CDR2 YFSETQ. Trimming cost V 0 bases and J 5 bases, with 12 bases left between them. The CDR3 runs to 14 residues. The CDR3 nucleotides read TGCGCCAGCAGCTTGGGCAGGGGGGAGGACGAGCAGTACTTC. Translation: CASSLGRGEDEQYF.

This clonotype was observed a few times. The chain carries TRBV30 and TRBJ1-1; D might be TRBD1 (5 bases). Trimming shortened V by 0 bases and J by 6 bases, and 14 bases separated the two germline ends. Per germline, CDR1 GTSNPN and CDR2 SVGIG (reference sequence). The CDR3 loop spans 14 amino acids. CDR3 DNA sequence: TGTGCCTGGAGTGTAGGAGGGTCCAGGGCTGAAGCTTTCTTT. Translated: CAWSVGGSRAEAFF.

The CDR3 sequence: CSARVKQPWNTEAFF. CDR3 in DNA: TGCAGTGCTAGAGTGAAACAGCCTTGGAACACTGAAGCTTTCTTT. This chain connects TRBV20-1 to TRBJ1-1; D not certain. Trimming took off 1 base at V and 1 base at J, with 13 bases between the two ends. This CDR3 is built from 15 residues. Looked up from germline, CDR1 is DFQATT and CDR2 is SNEGSKA (reference sequence).

V is TRBV6-5 and J is TRBJ1-1; D is unresolved. V shed 7 bases and J shed 5 bases, with 11 bases lying between them. The germline V gene encodes CDR1 MNHEY and CDR2 SVGAGI. This CDR3 region has 12 residues. The CDR3 DNA is TGTGCCAGCATGCTTGGGAAGACTGAAGCTTTCTTT. It is translated as CASMLGKTEAFF.

V gene TRBV12-3 or TRBV12-4 combines with J gene TRBJ2-4, with D unresolved. The V end lost 6 bases, the J end lost 8 bases, and 20 bases lay between the germline ends. This CDR3 is built from 15 residues. CDR3 residues: CASSSPQRGVDIQYF. CDR3 coding DNA: TGTGCCAGCAGCTCCCCCCAGCGAGGTGTAGACATTCAGTACTTC.

The rearrangement joins TRBV20-1 to TRBJ2-5; 11 positions match TRBD2. The CDR3 spans 16 residues. J gave up 5 bases and V 0 bases, and 8 bases lay outside the gene matches. Germline loops: CDR1 DFQATT, CDR2 SNEGSKA (reference sequence). The CDR3 DNA sequence: TGCAGTGCTAGAGATCCCTTTAGCGGGGGGGCCGAGACCCAGTACTTC. It translates to CSARDPFSGGAETQYF.

Many counts were recorded for this clonotype. The genes are TRBV20-1 and TRBJ2-3, with D possibly being TRBD1 (5 bases). CDR3 length equals 14 residues. Trimming shortened V by 4 bases and J by 1 base, and 12 bases separated the two germline ends. Germline V gene data show CDR1 as DFQATT and CDR2 as SNEGSKA (reference sequence). The CDR3 protein is CSAKVGLGTDTQYF. CDR3 nucleotides: TGCAGTGCTAAAGTGGGGCTTGGCACAGATACGCAGTATTTT.

This clonotype has a handful of counts. This may be a read error, as it is one base from a much larger clone. The chain employs TRBV7-9 and TRBJ2-5; D is ambiguous. Germline CDR1 is SEHNR and CDR2 is FQNEAQ (reference sequence). The V end was cut by 2 bases, the J end by 5 bases, with 6 bases between. This CDR3 is 12 amino acids long. In DNA form, the CDR3 reads TGTGCCAGCAGCTTAAATCGGGAGACCCAGTACTTC. Protein: CASSLNRETQYF.